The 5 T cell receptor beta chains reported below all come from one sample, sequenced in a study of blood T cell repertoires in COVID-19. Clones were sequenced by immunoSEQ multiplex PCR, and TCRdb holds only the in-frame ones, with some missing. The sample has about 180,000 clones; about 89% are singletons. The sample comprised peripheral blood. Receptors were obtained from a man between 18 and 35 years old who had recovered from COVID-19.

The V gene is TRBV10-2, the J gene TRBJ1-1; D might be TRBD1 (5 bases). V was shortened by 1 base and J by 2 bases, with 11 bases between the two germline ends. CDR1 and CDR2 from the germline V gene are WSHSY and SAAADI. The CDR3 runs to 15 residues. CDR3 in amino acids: CASSEFGGGNTEAFF. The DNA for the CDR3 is TGCGCCAGCAGTGAGTTTGGGGGGGGAAACACTGAAGCTTTCTTT.

The CDR3 here is CASSLAGPQRGEKLFF. The CDR3 nucleotides are TGTGCCAGCAGCTTAGCTGGCCCACAAAGAGGTGAAAAACTGTTTTTT. The chain combines TRBV7-9 with TRBJ1-4; D unclear. Germline lookup yields CDR1 SEHNR and CDR2 FQNEAQ (reference sequence). The V and J ends lost 0 bases and 7 bases respectively, with 15 bases between them. CDR3 length: 16 amino acids.

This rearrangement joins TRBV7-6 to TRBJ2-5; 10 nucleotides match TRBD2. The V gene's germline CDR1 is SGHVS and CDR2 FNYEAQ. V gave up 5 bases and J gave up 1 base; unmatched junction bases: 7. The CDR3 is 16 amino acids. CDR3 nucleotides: TGTGCCAGCAGCCCACCCGTAGCGGGAGGCCAAGAGACCCAGTACTTC. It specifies CASSPPVAGGQETQYF. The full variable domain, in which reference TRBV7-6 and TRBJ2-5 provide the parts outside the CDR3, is GAGVSQSPRYKVTKRGQDVALRCDPISGHVSLYWYRQALGQGPEFLTYFNYEAQQDKSGLPNDRFSAERPEGSISTLTIQRTEQRDSAMYRCASSPPVAGGQETQYFGPGTRLLVL.

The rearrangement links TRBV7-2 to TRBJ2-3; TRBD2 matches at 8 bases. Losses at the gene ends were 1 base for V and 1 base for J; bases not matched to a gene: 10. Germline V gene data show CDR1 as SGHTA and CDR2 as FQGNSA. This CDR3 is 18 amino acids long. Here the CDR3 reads CASSLGVPGRGGTDTQYF. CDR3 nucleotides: TGTGCCAGCAGCTTAGGGGTTCCCGGGCGGGGGGGCACAGATACGCAGTATTTT. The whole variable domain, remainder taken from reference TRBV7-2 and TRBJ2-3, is GAGVSQSPSNKVTEKGKDVELRCDPISGHTALYWYRQSLGQGLEFLIYFQGNSAPDKSGLPSDRFSAERTGGSVSTLTIQRTQQEDSAVYLCASSLGVPGRGGTDTQYFGPGTRLTVL.

The CDR3: CASSSLGRAHEQYF. CDR3 DNA sequence: TGTGCCAGCAGTTCATTGGGGAGGGCCCACGAGCAGTACTTC. This sequence joins TRBV28 and TRBJ2-7, with TRBD2 matching 7 bases. Germline V gene lookup returns CDR1 MDHEN and CDR2 SYDVKM. This CDR3 spans 14 amino acids. With 4 bases clipped from V and 5 bases from J, the junction kept 8 bases outside the gene matches.